Listed below are T cell receptor beta chains from one sample, sequenced in a study of shared clonotypes between healthy human individuals. The table came from immunoSEQ multiplex PCR; TCRdb's copy has only in-frame clones and leaves some out. This sample has approximately 480,000 clones, with about three quarters found just once. Specimen: PBMCs. The receptors were gathered from a woman aged 40 to 50 in good health. Some clones in this sample may be carry-over from other donors' samples. CDR3s include the opening cysteine and the closing phenylalanine or tryptophan. The D gene is left open where the match is weak. Part of the rows lack a size; the others show once, few, many or a class for expanded clones.

size: .
V: TRBV2
D: TRBD2
J: TRBJ2-1
CDR3: CATKGTSGRAPYNEQFF
DNA: TGTGCCACAAAAGGGACTAGCGGGAGGGCCCCCTACAATGAGCAGTTCTTC

size: .
V: TRBV18
D: TRBD1
J: TRBJ2-2
CDR3: CASSPRTGVNTGELFF
DNA: TGTGCCAGCTCACCTCGGACAGGGGTGAACACCGGGGAGCTGTTTTTT

size: once
V: TRBV5-6
D: .
J: TRBJ2-1
CDR3: CASSLGPPGVVNEQFF
DNA: TGTGCCAGCAGCCTGGGTCCTCCGGGAGTTGTCAATGAGCAGTTCTTC

size: few
V: TRBV5-1
D: .
J: TRBJ2-7
CDR3: CASSSRGLHGFSSYEQYF
DNA: TGCGCCAGCAGCTCTAGGGGCCTTCACGGATTTAGCTCCTACGAGCAGTACTTC

size: .
V: TRBV25-1
D: .
J: TRBJ2-5
CDR3: CASSDEGGTKPWETQYF
DNA: TGTGCCAGCAGTGACGAGGGGGGGACCAAACCGTGGGAGACCCAGTACTTC

size: .
V: TRBV5-4
D: TRBD2
J: TRBJ2-1
CDR3: CASSLGLAGEVDEQFF
DNA: TGTGCCAGCAGCTTAGGACTAGCGGGAGAGGTCGATGAGCAGTTCTTC

size: .
V: TRBV7-3
D: .
J: TRBJ2-7
CDR3: CASSSPSLGKCHEQYF
DNA: TGTGCCAGCAGCTCCCCGTCACTGGGGAAATGCCACGAGCAGTACTTC

size: .
V: TRBV25-1
D: .
J: TRBJ2-7
CDR3: CASSDNRVYEQYF
DNA: TGTGCCAGCAGTGATAACAGGGTATACGAGCAGTACTTC

size: .
V: TRBV18
D: .
J: TRBJ2-7
CDR3: CASSPGRGIAYEQYF
DNA: TGTGCCAGCTCACCGGGGCGGGGCATAGCCTACGAGCAGTACTTC

size: .
V: TRBV7-9
D: TRBD1
J: TRBJ2-3
CDR3: CASSPKTGGWTDTQYF
DNA: TGTGCCAGCAGCCCGAAGACAGGGGGTTGGACAGATACGCAGTATTTT

size: .
V: TRBV5-1
D: .
J: TRBJ2-7
CDR3: CASSIQGGGIYEQYF
DNA: TGCGCCAGCAGCATACAGGGCGGGGGAATCTACGAGCAGTACTTC

size: few
V: TRBV15
D: .
J: TRBJ1-1
CDR3: CATSREGGALNTEAFF
DNA: TGTGCCACCAGCAGAGAAGGTGGAGCCTTGAACACTGAAGCTTTCTTT

size: few
V: TRBV13
D: .
J: TRBJ2-7
CDR3: CASSSSSSSYEQYF
DNA: TGTGCCAGCAGCTCTTCCTCCTCCTCCTACGAGCAGTACTTC

size: few
V: TRBV5-1
D: TRBD2
J: TRBJ2-5
CDR3: CASSWGTTQETQYF
DNA: TGCGCCAGCAGCTGGGGGACTACCCAAGAGACCCAGTACTTC

size: .
V: TRBV29-1
D: .
J: TRBJ2-5
CDR3: CSVEVPTSPQETQYF
DNA: TGCAGCGTTGAAGTTCCGACTTCCCCCCAAGAGACCCAGTACTTC

size: .
V: TRBV4-2
D: TRBD2
J: TRBJ2-7
CDR3: CASSQGGSGLYEQYF
DNA: TGTGCCAGCAGCCAAGGTGGTAGCGGGCTCTACGAGCAGTACTTC

size: .
V: TRBV5-4
D: .
J: TRBJ2-1
CDR3: CASSADSIEQFF
DNA: TGTGCCAGCAGCGCCGACAGTATTGAGCAGTTCTTC

size: few
V: TRBV6-5
D: .
J: TRBJ1-1
CDR3: CASSRARTVNTEAFF
DNA: TGTGCCAGCAGCCGCGCAAGGACAGTGAACACTGAAGCTTTCTTT

size: .
V: TRBV10-3
D: TRBD2
J: TRBJ2-3
CDR3: CAISPGLAGEKTSTDTQYF
DNA: TGTGCCATCAGTCCGGGACTAGCGGGAGAGAAGACGAGCACAGATACGCAGTATTTT

size: .
V: TRBV6-1
D: .
J: TRBJ1-4
CDR3: CASRPSGESEKLFF
DNA: TGTGCCAGCAGGCCCTCGGGGGAAAGTGAAAAACTGTTTTTT

size: .
V: TRBV10-3
D: .
J: TRBJ2-1
CDR3: CAISPGRGFNEQFF
DNA: TGTGCCATCAGCCCGGGAAGGGGTTTCAATGAGCAGTTCTTC

size: once
V: TRBV5-4
D: TRBD2
J: TRBJ2-7
CDR3: CASSKSPGLAGAEQYF
DNA: TGTGCCAGCAGCAAATCACCGGGACTAGCGGGAGCCGAGCAGTACTTC

size: .
V: TRBV6-5
D: .
J: TRBJ1-5
CDR3: CASSYGYNQPQHF
DNA: TGTGCCAGCAGTTACGGCTACAATCAGCCCCAGCATTTT

size: .
V: TRBV5-1
D: TRBD1
J: TRBJ2-1
CDR3: CASSHGTDPPRWFF
DNA: TGCGCCAGCAGCCACGGGACAGACCCCCCTCGGTGGTTCTTC

size: .
V: TRBV5-4
D: TRBD2
J: TRBJ2-1
CDR3: CASSSRTSGYNEQFF
DNA: TGTGCCAGCAGCTCTAGGACTAGTGGGTACAATGAGCAGTTCTTC

size: .
V: TRBV28
D: TRBD1
J: TRBJ1-5
CDR3: CASSLNRGQPQHF
DNA: TGTGCCAGCAGTTTGAACAGGGGTCAGCCCCAGCATTTT

size: .
V: TRBV18
D: .
J: TRBJ1-3
CDR3: CASSQGQPNSGNTIYF
DNA: TGTGCCAGCTCACAAGGACAGCCTAACTCTGGAAACACCATATATTTT

size: .
V: TRBV9
D: TRBD2
J: TRBJ2-7
CDR3: CASSVEVAGVYEQYF
DNA: TGTGCCAGCAGCGTAGAGGTAGCGGGAGTCTACGAGCAGTACTTC

size: .
V: TRBV19
D: .
J: TRBJ2-1
CDR3: CASSIEARGNEQFF
DNA: TGTGCCAGTAGTATTGAGGCCAGAGGGAATGAGCAGTTCTTC

size: .
V: TRBV7-2
D: TRBD2
J: TRBJ2-7
CDR3: CASSSSDRAGDYEQYF
DNA: TGTGCCAGCAGCTCCAGTGATAGGGCGGGAGACTACGAGCAGTACTTC

size: .
V: TRBV2
D: .
J: TRBJ2-6
CDR3: CASSELTSGANVLTF
DNA: TGTGCCAGCAGTGAACTGACCTCTGGGGCCAACGTCCTGACTTTC

size: .
V: TRBV28
D: TRBD1
J: TRBJ1-1
CDR3: CASSSPWTGTTEAFF
DNA: TGTGCCAGCAGTTCCCCCTGGACAGGGACCACTGAAGCTTTCTTT

size: .
V: TRBV5-1
D: .
J: TRBJ1-5
CDR3: CASSTAKGTPYSNQPQHF
DNA: TGCGCCAGCAGCACCGCTAAGGGGACCCCCTATAGCAATCAGCCCCAGCATTTT

size: .
V: TRBV2
D: .
J: TRBJ1-3
CDR3: CASSVGGAGNTIYF
DNA: TGTGCCAGCAGCGTTGGGGGTGCCGGAAACACCATATATTTT

size: .
V: TRBV28
D: TRBD1
J: TRBJ2-7
CDR3: CASSLRTGGYEQYF
DNA: TGTGCCAGCAGTCTCAGGACAGGGGGCTACGAGCAGTACTTC

size: .
V: TRBV5-4
D: TRBD2
J: TRBJ2-1
CDR3: CASSFSLAGGLEQFF
DNA: TGTGCCAGCAGCTTCTCCCTAGCGGGAGGTCTTGAGCAGTTCTTC

size: few
V: TRBV5-6
D: TRBD1
J: TRBJ2-7
CDR3: CASSSGTGELDEQYF
DNA: TGTGCCAGCAGCTCGGGGACAGGGGAACTGGACGAGCAGTACTTC

size: few
V: TRBV30
D: .
J: TRBJ2-3
CDR3: CAWSVGSADTQYF
DNA: TGTGCCTGGAGTGTTGGGAGCGCAGATACGCAGTATTTT

size: .
V: TRBV28
D: .
J: TRBJ1-1
CDR3: CASSPVGRNTEAFF
DNA: TGTGCCAGCAGTCCGGTAGGGAGAAACACTGAAGCTTTCTTT

size: .
V: TRBV10-2
D: TRBD2
J: TRBJ2-2
CDR3: CASSESAGGRGTGELFF
DNA: TGCGCCAGCAGTGAGTCTGCGGGGGGCCGCGGTACCGGGGAGCTGTTTTTT

size: .
V: TRBV11-2
D: .
J: TRBJ2-7
CDR3: CASSLNRVSSYEQYF
DNA: TGTGCCAGCAGCTTAAACAGGGTGAGCTCCTACGAGCAGTACTTC